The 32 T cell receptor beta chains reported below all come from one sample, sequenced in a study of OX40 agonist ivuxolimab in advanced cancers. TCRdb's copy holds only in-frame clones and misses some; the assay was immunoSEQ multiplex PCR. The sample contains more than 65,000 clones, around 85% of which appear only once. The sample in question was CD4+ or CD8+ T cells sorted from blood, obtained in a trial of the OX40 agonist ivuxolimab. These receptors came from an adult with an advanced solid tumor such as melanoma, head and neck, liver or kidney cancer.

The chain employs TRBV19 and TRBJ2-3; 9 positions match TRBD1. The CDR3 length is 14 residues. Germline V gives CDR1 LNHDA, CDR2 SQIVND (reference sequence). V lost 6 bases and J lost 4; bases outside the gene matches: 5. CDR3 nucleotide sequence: TGTGCCAGTAGAACCACAGGGGGCGCAGATACGCAGTATTTT. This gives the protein CASRTTGGADTQYF. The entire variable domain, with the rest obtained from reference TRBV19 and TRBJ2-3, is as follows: DGGITQSPKYLFRKEGQNVTLSCEQNLNHDAMYWYRQDPGQGLRLIYYSQIVNDFQKGDIAEGYSVSREKKESFPLTVTSAQKNPTAFYLCASRTTGGADTQYFGPGTRLTVL.

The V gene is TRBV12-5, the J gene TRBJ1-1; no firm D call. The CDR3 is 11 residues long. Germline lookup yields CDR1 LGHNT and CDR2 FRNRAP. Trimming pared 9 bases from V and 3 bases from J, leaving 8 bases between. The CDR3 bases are TGTGCTAGCGGACTTTACACTGAAGCTTTCTTT. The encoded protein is CASGLYTEAFF.

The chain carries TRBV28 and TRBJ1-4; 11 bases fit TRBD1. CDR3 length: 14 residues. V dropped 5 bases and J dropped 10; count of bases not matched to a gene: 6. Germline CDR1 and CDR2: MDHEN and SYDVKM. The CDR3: CASSRGQGEGKLFF. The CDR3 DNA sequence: TGTGCCAGCAGTCGGGGACAGGGGGAAGGAAAACTGTTTTTT.

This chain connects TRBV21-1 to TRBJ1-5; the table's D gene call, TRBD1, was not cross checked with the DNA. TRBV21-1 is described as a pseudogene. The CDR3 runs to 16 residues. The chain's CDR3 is CASSQGTENSNQPQHF. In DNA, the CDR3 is TGCGCCAGCAGCCAGGGGACAGAAAATAGCAATCAGCCCCAGCATTTT.

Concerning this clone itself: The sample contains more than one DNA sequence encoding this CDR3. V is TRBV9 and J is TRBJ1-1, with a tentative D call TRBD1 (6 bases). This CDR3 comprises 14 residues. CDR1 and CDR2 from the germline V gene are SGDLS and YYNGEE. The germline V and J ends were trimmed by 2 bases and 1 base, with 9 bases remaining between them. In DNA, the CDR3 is TGTGCCAGCAGCGTCGAGGGGGGGAACACTGAAGCTTTCTTT. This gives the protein CASSVEGGNTEAFF.

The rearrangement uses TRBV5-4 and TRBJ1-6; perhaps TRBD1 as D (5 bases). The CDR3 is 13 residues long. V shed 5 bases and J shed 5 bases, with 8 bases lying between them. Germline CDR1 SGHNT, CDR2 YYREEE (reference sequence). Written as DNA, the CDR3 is TGTGCCAGCAGGGTGGGGGATAATTCACCCCTCCACTTT. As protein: CASRVGDNSPLHF.

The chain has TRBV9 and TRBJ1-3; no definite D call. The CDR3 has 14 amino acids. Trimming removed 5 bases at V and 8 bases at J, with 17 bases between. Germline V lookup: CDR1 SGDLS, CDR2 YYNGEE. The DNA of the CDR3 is TGTGCCAGCAGTGGAGGACCCCTGCGGGACACCATATATTTT. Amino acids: CASSGGPLRDTIYF.

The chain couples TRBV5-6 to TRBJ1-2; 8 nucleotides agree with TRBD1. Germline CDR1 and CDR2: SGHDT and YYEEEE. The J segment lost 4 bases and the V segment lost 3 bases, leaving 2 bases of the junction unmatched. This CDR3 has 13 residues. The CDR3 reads CASSSDRAYGYTF. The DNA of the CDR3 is TGTGCCAGCAGCTCGGACAGGGCCTATGGCTACACCTTC. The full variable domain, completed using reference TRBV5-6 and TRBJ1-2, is DAGVTQSPTHLIKTRGQQVTLRCSPKSGHDTVSWYQQALGQGPQFIFQYYEEEERQRGNFPDRFSGHQFPNYSSELNVNALLLGDSALYLCASSSDRAYGYTFGSGTRLTVV.

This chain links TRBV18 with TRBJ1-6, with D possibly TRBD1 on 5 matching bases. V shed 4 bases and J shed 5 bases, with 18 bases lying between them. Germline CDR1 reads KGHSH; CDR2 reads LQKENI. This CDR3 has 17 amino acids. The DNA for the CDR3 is TGTGCCAGCTCACAAAATTTGGGGACCGCCGATAATTCACCCCTCCACTTT. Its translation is CASSQNLGTADNSPLHF.

DNA for the CDR3: TGTGCCAGCAGTCGTACGGGGATCCTCACAGATACGCAGTATTTT. Protein: CASSRTGILTDTQYF. This chain links TRBV27 with TRBJ2-3; D perhaps matches TRBD2 (5 bases). CDR1 MNHEY and CDR2 SMNVEV come from the germline V gene (reference sequence). V was trimmed by 5 bases and J by 2 bases, leaving 14 bases between them. The CDR3 has 15 amino acids.

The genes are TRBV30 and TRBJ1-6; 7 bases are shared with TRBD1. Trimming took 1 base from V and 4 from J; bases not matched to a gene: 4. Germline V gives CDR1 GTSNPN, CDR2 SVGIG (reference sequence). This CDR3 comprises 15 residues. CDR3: CAWSGDRGYNSPLHF. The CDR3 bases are TGTGCCTGGAGTGGGGACAGAGGATATAATTCACCCCTCCACTTT.

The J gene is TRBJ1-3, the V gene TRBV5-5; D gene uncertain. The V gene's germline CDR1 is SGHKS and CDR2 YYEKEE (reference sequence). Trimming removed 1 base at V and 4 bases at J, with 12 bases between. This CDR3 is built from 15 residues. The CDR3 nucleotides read TGTGCCAGCAGCTTGCGACACAACTTCGGAAACACCATATATTTT. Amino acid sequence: CASSLRHNFGNTIYF.

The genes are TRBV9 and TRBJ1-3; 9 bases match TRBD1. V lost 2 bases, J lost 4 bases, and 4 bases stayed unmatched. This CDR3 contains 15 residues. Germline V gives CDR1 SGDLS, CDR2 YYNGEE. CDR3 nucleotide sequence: TGTGCCAGCAGCGTTGGGACAGGGAAAGGAAACACCATATATTTT. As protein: CASSVGTGKGNTIYF.

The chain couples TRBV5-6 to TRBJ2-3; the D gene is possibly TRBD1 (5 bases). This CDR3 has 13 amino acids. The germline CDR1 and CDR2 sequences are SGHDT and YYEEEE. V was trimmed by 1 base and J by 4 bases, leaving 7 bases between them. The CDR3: CASSLKGADTQYF. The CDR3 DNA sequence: TGTGCCAGCAGCTTGAAAGGGGCAGATACGCAGTATTTT.

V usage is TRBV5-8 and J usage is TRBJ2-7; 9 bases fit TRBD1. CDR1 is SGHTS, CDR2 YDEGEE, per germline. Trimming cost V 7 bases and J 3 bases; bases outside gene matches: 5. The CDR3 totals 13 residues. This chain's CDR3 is CASRGQGNYEQYF. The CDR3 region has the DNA TGTGCCAGCCGGGGACAGGGAAACTACGAGCAGTACTTC.

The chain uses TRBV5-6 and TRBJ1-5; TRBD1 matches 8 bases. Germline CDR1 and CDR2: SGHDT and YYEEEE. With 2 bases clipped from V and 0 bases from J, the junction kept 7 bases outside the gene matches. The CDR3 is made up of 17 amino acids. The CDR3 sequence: CASSLGQGLYSNQPQHF. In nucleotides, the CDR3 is TGTGCCAGCAGCTTAGGACAGGGTCTATATAGCAATCAGCCCCAGCATTTT. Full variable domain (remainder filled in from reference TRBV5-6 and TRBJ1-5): DAGVTQSPTHLIKTRGQQVTLRCSPKSGHDTVSWYQQALGQGPQFIFQYYEEEERQRGNFPDRFSGHQFPNYSSELNVNALLLGDSALYLCASSLGQGLYSNQPQHFGDGTRLSIL.

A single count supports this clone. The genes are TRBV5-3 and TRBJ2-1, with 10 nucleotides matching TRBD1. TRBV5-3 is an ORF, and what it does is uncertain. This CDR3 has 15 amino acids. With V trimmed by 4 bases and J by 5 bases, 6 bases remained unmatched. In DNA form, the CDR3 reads TGTGCCAGAAGCACCCGGGACAGGGGTCACAATGAGCAGTTCTTC. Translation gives CARSTRDRGHNEQFF.

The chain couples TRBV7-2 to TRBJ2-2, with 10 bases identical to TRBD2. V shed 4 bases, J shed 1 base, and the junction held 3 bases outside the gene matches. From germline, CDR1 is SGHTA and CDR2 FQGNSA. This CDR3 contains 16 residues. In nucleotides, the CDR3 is TGTGCCAGCAGCTCCCGGACTAGCGGGAACACCGGGGAGCTGTTTTTT. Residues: CASSSRTSGNTGELFF. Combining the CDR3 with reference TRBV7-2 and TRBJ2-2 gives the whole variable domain GAGVSQSPSNKVTEKGKDVELRCDPISGHTALYWYRQSLGQGLEFLIYFQGNSAPDKSGLPSDRFSAERTGGSVSTLTIQRTQQEDSAVYLCASSSRTSGNTGELFFGEGSRLTVL.

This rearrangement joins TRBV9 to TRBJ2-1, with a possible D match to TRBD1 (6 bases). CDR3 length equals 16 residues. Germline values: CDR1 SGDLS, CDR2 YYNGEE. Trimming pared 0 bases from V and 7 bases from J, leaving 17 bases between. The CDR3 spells CASSVEARGIKNEQFF. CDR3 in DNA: TGTGCCAGCAGCGTAGAAGCAAGGGGGATTAAAAATGAGCAGTTCTTC.

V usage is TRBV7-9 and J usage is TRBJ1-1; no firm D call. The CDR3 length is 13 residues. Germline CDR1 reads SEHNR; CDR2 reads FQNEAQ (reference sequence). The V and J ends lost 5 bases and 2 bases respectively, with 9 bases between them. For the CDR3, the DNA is TGTGCCAGCAGCAGAGTCTTTAACACTGAAGCTTTCTTT. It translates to CASSRVFNTEAFF. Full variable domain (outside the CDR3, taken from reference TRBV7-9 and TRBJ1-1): DTGVSQNPRHKITKRGQNVTFRCDPISEHNRLYWYRQTLGQGPEFLTYFQNEAQLEKSRLLSDRFSAERPKGSFSTLEIQRTEQGDSAMYLCASSRVFNTEAFFGQGTRLTVV.

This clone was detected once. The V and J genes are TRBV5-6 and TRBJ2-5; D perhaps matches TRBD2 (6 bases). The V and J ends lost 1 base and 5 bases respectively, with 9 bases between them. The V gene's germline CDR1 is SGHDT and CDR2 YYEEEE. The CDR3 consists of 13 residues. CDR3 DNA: TGTGCCAGCAGCTTGTCGGGAGTGGAGACCCAGTACTTC. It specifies CASSLSGVETQYF.

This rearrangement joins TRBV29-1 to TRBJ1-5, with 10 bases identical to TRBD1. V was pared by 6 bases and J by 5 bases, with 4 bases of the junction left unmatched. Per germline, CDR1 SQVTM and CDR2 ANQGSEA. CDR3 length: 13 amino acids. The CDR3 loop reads CSVATGGDQPQHF. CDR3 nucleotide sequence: TGCAGCGTGGCGACAGGGGGCGATCAGCCCCAGCATTTT.

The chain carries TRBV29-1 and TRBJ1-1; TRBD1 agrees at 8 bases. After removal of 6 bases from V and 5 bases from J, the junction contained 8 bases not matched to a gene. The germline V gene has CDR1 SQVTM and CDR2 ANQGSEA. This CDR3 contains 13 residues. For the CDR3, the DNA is TGCAGCGTCGCCGGACAGGGCTGGACTGAAGCTTTCTTT. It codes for CSVAGQGWTEAFF. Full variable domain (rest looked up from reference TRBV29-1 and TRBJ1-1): SAVISQKPSRDICQRGTSLTIQCQVDSQVTMMFWYRQQPGQSLTLIATANQGSEATYESGFVIDKFPISRPNLTFSTLTVSNMSPEDSSIYLCSVAGQGWTEAFFGQGTRLTVV.

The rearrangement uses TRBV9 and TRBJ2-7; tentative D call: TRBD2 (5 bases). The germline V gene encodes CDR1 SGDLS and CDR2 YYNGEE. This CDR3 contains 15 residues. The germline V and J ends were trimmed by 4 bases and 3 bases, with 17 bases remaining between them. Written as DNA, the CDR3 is TGTGCCAGCAGCTTCCAGCCCGGACTCCACTACGAGCAGTACTTC. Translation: CASSFQPGLHYEQYF.

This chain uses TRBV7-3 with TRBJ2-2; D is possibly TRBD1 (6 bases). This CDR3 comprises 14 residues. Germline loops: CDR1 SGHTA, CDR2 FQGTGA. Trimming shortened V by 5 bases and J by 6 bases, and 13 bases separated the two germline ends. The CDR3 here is CASSTTGWAGELFF. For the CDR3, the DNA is TGTGCCAGCAGCACCACAGGGTGGGCCGGGGAGCTGTTTTTT.

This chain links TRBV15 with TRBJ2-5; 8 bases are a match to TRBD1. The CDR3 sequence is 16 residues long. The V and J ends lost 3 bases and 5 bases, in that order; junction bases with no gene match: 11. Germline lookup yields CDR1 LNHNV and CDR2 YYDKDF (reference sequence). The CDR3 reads CATSRGDRGRGETQYF. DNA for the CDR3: TGTGCCACCAGCAGGGGAGACAGGGGAAGAGGGGAGACCCAGTACTTC.

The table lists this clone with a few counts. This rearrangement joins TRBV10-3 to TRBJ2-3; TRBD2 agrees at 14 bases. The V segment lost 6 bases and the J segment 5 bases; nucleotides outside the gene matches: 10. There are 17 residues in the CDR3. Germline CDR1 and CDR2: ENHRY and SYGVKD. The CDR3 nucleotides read TGTGCCATCAGGCCGGGACTAGCGGGAGAAAATGTAGATACGCAGTATTTT. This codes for CAIRPGLAGENVDTQYF.

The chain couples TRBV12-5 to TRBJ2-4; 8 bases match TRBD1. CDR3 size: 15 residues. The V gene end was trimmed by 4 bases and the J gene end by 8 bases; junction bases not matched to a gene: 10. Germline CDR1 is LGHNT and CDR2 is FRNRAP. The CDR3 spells CASGSTGQGTDIQYF. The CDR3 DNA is TGTGCTAGTGGTTCAACAGGACAGGGTACTGACATTCAGTACTTC.

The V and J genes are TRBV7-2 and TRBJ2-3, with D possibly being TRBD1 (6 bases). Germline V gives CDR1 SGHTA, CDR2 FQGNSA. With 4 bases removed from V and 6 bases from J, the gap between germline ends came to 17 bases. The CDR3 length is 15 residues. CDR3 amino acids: CASSSDMGAWDTQYF. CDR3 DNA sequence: TGTGCCAGCAGCTCTGATATGGGGGCATGGGATACGCAGTATTTT. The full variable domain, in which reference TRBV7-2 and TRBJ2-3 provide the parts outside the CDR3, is GAGVSQSPSNKVTEKGKDVELRCDPISGHTALYWYRQSLGQGLEFLIYFQGNSAPDKSGLPSDRFSAERTGGSVSTLTIQRTQQEDSAVYLCASSSDMGAWDTQYFGPGTRLTVL.

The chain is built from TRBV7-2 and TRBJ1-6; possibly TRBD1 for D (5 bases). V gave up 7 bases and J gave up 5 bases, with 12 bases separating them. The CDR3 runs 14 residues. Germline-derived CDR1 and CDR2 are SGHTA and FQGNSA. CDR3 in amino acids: CASTTGGDNSPLHF. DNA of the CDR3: TGTGCCAGCACCACCGGGGGGGATAATTCACCCCTCCACTTT.

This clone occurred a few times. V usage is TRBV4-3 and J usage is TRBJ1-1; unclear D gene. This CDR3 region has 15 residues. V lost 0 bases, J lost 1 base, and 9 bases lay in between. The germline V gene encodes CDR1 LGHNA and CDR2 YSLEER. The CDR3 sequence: CASSQEGYQNTEAFF. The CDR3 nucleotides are TGCGCCAGCAGCCAAGAAGGGTACCAGAACACTGAAGCTTTCTTT.

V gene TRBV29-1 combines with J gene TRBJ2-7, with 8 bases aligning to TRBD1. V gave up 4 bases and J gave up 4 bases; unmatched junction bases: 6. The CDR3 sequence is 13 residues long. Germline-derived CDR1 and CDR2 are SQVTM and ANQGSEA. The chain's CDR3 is CSVGGTGHYEQYF. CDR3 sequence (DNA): TGCAGCGTTGGAGGGACAGGACATTACGAGCAGTACTTC.